The next 17 T cell receptor beta chains were all read from a single sample in a study of T cell responses to AZD1222 COVID-19 vaccine (dated by TCRdb to the early 2020s). Libraries came from the immunoSEQ multiplex PCR assay. The source is immuneACCESS, and TCRdb retained only in-frame sequences with V and J called. Part of the clones is not carried over; for the studies checked, unresolved V genes explain less than half of this, and the remainder is unexplained. This sample has some 84,000 clones in its table, and 80% to 90% of those were observed once. The ten largest make up about 8% of the sample. The sample's time point label, in plain terms: baseline before first vaccination. This material consisted of peripheral blood, taken on day 0 of AZD1222 vaccination. These receptors were taken from an adult in good health.

V is TRBV6-6 and J is TRBJ2-7; 12 bases are shared with TRBD2. J was trimmed by 0 bases and V by 6 bases; bases with no gene match: 3. The CDR3 runs 15 residues. CDR1 is MNHNY, CDR2 SVGAGI, per germline (reference sequence). In DNA form, the CDR3 reads TGTGCCAGCAGCGCGACTAGCGGGAGCTCCTACGAGCAGTACTTC. This sequence encodes CASSATSGSSYEQYF.

V and J are TRBV2 and TRBJ2-3; 8 bases align to TRBD2. J was trimmed by 1 base and V by 5 bases; bases with no gene match: 2. The CDR3 runs to 14 residues. Germline-derived CDR1 and CDR2 are SNHLY and FYNNEI. As DNA, the CDR3 is TGTGCCAGCAGTAGCGGGAGTGGCACAGATACGCAGTATTTT. Its translation: CASSSGSGTDTQYF.

The V and J genes are TRBV11-3 and TRBJ1-1; D unresolved. The CDR3 covers 15 residues. CDR1 and CDR2 from the germline V gene are SGHNT and YENEEA. Trimming shortened V by 6 bases and J by 1 base, and 15 bases separated the two germline ends. The DNA for the CDR3 is TGTGCCAGCAGTACTATCCGCGGTGGGAACACTGAAGCTTTCTTT. This codes for CASSTIRGGNTEAFF.

The table lists this clone with a few counts. The genes are TRBV11-2 and TRBJ2-2; TRBD1 is a possible D gene (5 bases). This CDR3 has 15 amino acids. V was clipped by 2 bases and J by 4 bases, with 11 bases between them. Germline V CDR1 and CDR2: SGHAT, FQNNGV. CDR3 loop: CASSLRQGGTGELFF. CDR3 DNA: TGTGCCAGCAGCTTACGGCAGGGCGGCACCGGGGAGCTGTTTTTT. Variable domain in full (rest from reference TRBV11-2 and TRBJ2-2): EAGVAQSPRYKIIEKRQSVAFWCNPISGHATLYWYQQILGQGPKLLIQFQNNGVVDDSQLPKDRFSAERLKGVDSTLKIQPAKLEDSAVYLCASSLRQGGTGELFFGEGSRLTVL.

The V call is TRBV27, the J call TRBJ1-2; D possibly corresponds to TRBD1 (5 bases). Germline V CDR1 and CDR2: MNHEY, SMNVEV (reference sequence). The V end was cut by 0 bases, the J end by 4 bases, with 9 bases between. The CDR3 sequence is 14 residues long. CDR3 DNA: TGTGCCAGCAGTTTATCGATCGGGGGCTATGGCTACACCTTC. Translated, it gives CASSLSIGGYGYTF.

The rearrangement uses TRBV5-1 and TRBJ2-7; D gene uncertain. V was cut by 2 bases and J by 5 bases, with 14 bases left in between. Germline CDR1 is SGHRS and CDR2 is YFSETQ. This CDR3 has 14 residues. CDR3 DNA sequence: TGCGCCAGCAGCTTTGGACGGGTGGGCCACGAGCAGTACTTC. Translation: CASSFGRVGHEQYF.

This chain joins TRBV7-6 and TRBJ1-4, with D uncertain. The V gene lost 1 base and the J gene lost 0 bases, with 6 bases spanning the gap. Germline CDR1 and CDR2: SGHVS and FNYEAQ. This CDR3 has 15 amino acids. CDR3 in amino acids: CASSLEQATNEKLFF. DNA for the CDR3: TGTGCCAGCAGCTTAGAGCAGGCAACTAATGAAAAACTGTTTTTT.

The rearrangement joins TRBV7-3 to TRBJ2-2; TRBD1 or TRBD2 may be the D gene (5 bases each). Looked up from germline, CDR1 is SGHTA and CDR2 is FQGTGA. Trimming took 6 bases from V and 1 from J, leaving 15 bases between them. The CDR3 is 16 amino acids. The CDR3 spells CASRYPGRGNTGELFF. CDR3 nucleotide sequence: TGTGCCAGCAGATACCCGGGACGTGGGAACACCGGGGAGCTGTTTTTT.

The chain employs TRBV5-1 and TRBJ1-6; D might be TRBD1 (6 bases). This CDR3 has 15 amino acids. The V gene's germline CDR1 is SGHRS and CDR2 YFSETQ. V gave up 0 bases and J gave up 10 bases, with 14 bases separating them. The CDR3 protein is CASSLGNRDMSPLHF. CDR3 in DNA: TGCGCCAGCAGCTTGGGTAACCGGGACATGTCACCCCTCCACTTT.

The chain combines TRBV12-3 or TRBV12-4 with TRBJ1-3; unclear D gene. The CDR3 extends over 13 amino acids. Trimming cost V 1 base and J 8 bases, with 9 bases left between them. CDR3 coding DNA: TGTGCCAGCAGTTTAGATATCGGGGACACCATATATTTT. Amino acid sequence: CASSLDIGDTIYF.

The chain uses TRBV11-3 and TRBJ2-1; 7 nucleotides match TRBD2. V lost 1 base to trimming and J lost 4 bases; unmatched junction nucleotides: 4. The CDR3 length is 15 residues. Germline V gene lookup returns CDR1 SGHNT and CDR2 YENEEA. The CDR3 DNA reads as TGTGCCAGCAGCTTAGCCCGGACTAGTTACAATGAGCAGTTCTTC. This sequence encodes CASSLARTSYNEQFF.

The chain joins TRBV3-1 (or the pseudogene TRBV3-2) to TRBJ2-1; tentatively, D is TRBD1 (5 bases). V was shortened by 1 base and J by 9 bases, with 10 bases between the two germline ends. CDR1 is LGHDT, CDR2 YNNKEL, per germline (reference sequence). This CDR3 contains 13 residues. DNA of the CDR3: TGTGCCAGCAGCCAAGTAACCCAGGGTGAGCAGTTCTTC. This codes for CASSQVTQGEQFF.

This chain connects TRBV15 to TRBJ1-2; no firm D call. The CDR3 covers 13 residues. Germline V lookup: CDR1 LNHNV, CDR2 YYDKDF (reference sequence). V lost 3 bases, J lost 1 base, and 6 bases lay in between. CDR3 in DNA: TGTGCCACCAGCAGGGGAGGTAACTATGGCTACACCTTC. Protein: CATSRGGNYGYTF.

A note on this clone: A junction end diverges from the germline sequence, so it may reflect a read error. This chain links TRBV7-2 with TRBJ2-7, with D uncertain. This CDR3 comprises 12 residues. Germline lookup yields CDR1 SGHTA and CDR2 FQGNSA. The DNA for the CDR3 is TGTGCCAGCAGCTTAGATTCGCCGCGTGTGAACTTC. Its translation is CASSLDSPRVNF.

This clone appeared once. The chain couples TRBV18 to TRBJ2-7; D uncertain. Germline V gene sequence: CDR1 KGHSH, CDR2 LQKENI. Trimming shortened V by 6 bases and J by 6 bases, and 21 bases separated the two germline ends. This CDR3 comprises 15 residues. In nucleotides, the CDR3 is TGTGCCAGCTCCCGCAGCTTTGAGATGGCTGGCGAGCAGTACTTC. This encodes CASSRSFEMAGEQYF. The full variable domain, in which reference TRBV18 and TRBJ2-7 provide the parts outside the CDR3, is NAGVMQNPRHLVRRRGQEARLRCSPMKGHSHVYWYRQLPEEGLKFMVYLQKENIIDESGMPKERFSAEFPKEGPSILRIQQVVRGDSAAYFCASSRSFEMAGEQYFGPGTRLTVT.

CDR3 sequence (DNA): TGTGCCAGCAGGAAAGGGACAGGGGATTATTATGGCTACACCTTC. Its protein product is CASRKGTGDYYGYTF. The chain joins TRBV28 to TRBJ1-2, with 10 bases fitting TRBD1. Germline trimming cut 6 bases from V and 5 bases from J; bases unmatched to any gene: 9. The germline V gene has CDR1 MDHEN and CDR2 SYDVKM. CDR3 size: 15 residues.

The rearrangement joins TRBV10-1 to TRBJ2-1; the match to TRBD2 covers 13 bases. This CDR3 has 16 amino acids. Germline V gene sequence: CDR1 WNHNN, CDR2 SYGVQD (reference sequence). Losses at the gene ends were 2 bases for V and 4 bases for J; bases not matched to a gene: 2. CDR3 DNA: TGCGCCAGCAGTGAGACGGGACTAGCGGGGTACAATGAGCAGTTCTTC. Translated, it gives CASSETGLAGYNEQFF.